The 7 T cell receptor beta chains given below trace back to one sample, sequenced in a study of T-cell reconstitution after alpha-beta-depleted transplantation in children. Preparation of the TCRbeta library used unique molecular identifiers. In TCRdb, the PCR reads were re-called with MiXCR into one record per CDR3 protein. The data contain approximately 70,000 distinct CDR3 sequences, over 4.5% of them seen just once; the ten biggest clones take up approximately 17%. The specimen comprised PBMCs, mostly from graft donor cells, sampled 180 days after TCRalphabeta/CD19-depleted stem cell transplant. The origin of the receptors is a boy younger than two who had a stem cell transplant for acute myeloid leukemia, so the T cells may come from the graft donor.

This clonotype was detected a few times. J is TRBJ2-5 and V is TRBV11-2, with 8 positions matching TRBD1. The trim removed 5 bases at V and 3 bases at J, leaving 8 bases unmatched. Germline V CDR1 and CDR2: SGHAT, FQNNGV. This CDR3 is built from 15 residues. The CDR3 is CASSTYGTGEETQYF. The CDR3, as DNA: TGTGCCAGCAGCACTTACGGGACAGGAGAAGAGACCCAGTACTTC.

This clonotype was recorded many times. The chain carries TRBV28 and TRBJ1-6; weak D call: TRBD1 (6 bases). Looked up from germline, CDR1 is MDHEN and CDR2 is SYDVKM. This CDR3 is 16 amino acids long. V shed 4 bases and J shed 10 bases, with 20 bases lying between them. The CDR3 bases are TGTGCCAGCAGTTCCAATACCAGGGGAGGCAGGTCACCCCTCCACTTT. It encodes CASSSNTRGGRSPLHF.

In its sample, this clonotype was seen many times. V gene TRBV6-2 or TRBV6-3 combines with J gene TRBJ2-3; no reliable D call. Germline CDR1 and CDR2: MNHEY and SVGEGT. CDR3 length: 12 amino acids. V was trimmed by 1 base and J by 4 bases, leaving 3 bases between them. This chain's CDR3 is CASSYWPDTQYF. The CDR3, as DNA: TGTGCCAGCAGTTACTGGCCAGATACGCAGTATTTT.

The chain combines TRBV5-3 with TRBJ2-1; 9 nucleotides match TRBD1. TRBV5-3 is an ORF, and what it does is uncertain. This CDR3 has 20 residues. V lost 9 bases, J lost 2 bases, and 24 bases stayed unmatched. The CDR3 protein is CAIGPEPRDRVQGTYNEQFF. DNA of the CDR3: TGTGCCATCGGCCCTGAGCCCCGGGACAGGGTACAGGGGACCTACAATGAGCAGTTCTTC.

This clonotype was detected ten times or more. The chain is built from TRBV20-1 and TRBJ2-6; possible D gene TRBD1, 6 bases. This CDR3 contains 18 residues. The V and J ends lost 0 bases and 0 bases respectively, with 15 bases between them. Germline V gene sequence: CDR1 DFQATT, CDR2 SNEGSKA (reference sequence). The chain's CDR3 is CSARDPRQVSSGANVLTF. The CDR3 region has the DNA TGCAGTGCTAGAGATCCCCGACAGGTTTCCTCTGGGGCCAACGTCCTGACTTTC.

This clonotype has ten or more counts. The chain joins TRBV27 to TRBJ2-1, with D uncertain. The CDR3 runs 11 residues. The germline gives CDR1 MNHEY, CDR2 SMNVEV (reference sequence). V was pared by 6 bases and J by 9 bases, with 9 bases between. CDR3 amino acids: CASRKWREQFF. The CDR3, as DNA: TGTGCCAGCAGGAAGTGGCGTGAGCAGTTCTTC.

This clonotype was counted many times. The rearrangement links TRBV12-3 or TRBV12-4 to TRBJ1-5; D remains unclear. Deletions cut 1 base from V and 0 bases from J, with 10 bases between. This CDR3 comprises 16 residues. The CDR3 DNA sequence: TGTGCCAGCAGTTTAGGGTCAGGCCATAGCAATCAGCCCCAGCATTTT. Protein: CASSLGSGHSNQPQHF.